The clone carrying this T cell receptor (beta chain) was recorded at least ten times. The antigen is unknown. This sample was taken from a study of breast tumors, draining lymph nodes, adjacent tissues. TCRdb reprocessed the multiplex PCR reads with MiXCR, giving one entry per CDR3 protein. The sample yields approximately 140,000 distinct CDR3 sequences, approximately 32% seen once. Between the trimmed V and J ends, which lost 3 bases and 5 bases, there was a span of 18 bases. This CDR3 region has 15 residues. Germline values: CDR1 SGHRS, CDR2 YFSETQ. Breast cancer patients provided tissue from their axillary draining lymph nodes. Study-wide results and caveats: Most tumor T cells seemingly derive from lymph node, then expand in tumor. Compared with basal-like, luminal-like tumors shared significantly more repertoire with nontumor tissue.

The receptor's source is a female donor with breast cancer. Some clones in this sample may be carry-over from other donors' samples. The sequenced sample was axillary lymph node tissue. The rearrangement links TRBV5-1 to TRBJ2-7; D assignment may be TRBD1 or TRBD2 (5 bases each). CDR3: CASSSPTDVGDEQYF. CDR3 sequence (DNA): TGCGCCAGCAGCTCGCCCACCGACGTGGGGGACGAGCAGTACTTC.